This entry lists 23 T cell receptor beta chains sequenced from one sample in a study of CD8 T cells in ankylosing spondylitis. TCRdb analysed the 5' RACE reads with MiXCR anew, one entry per CDR3 protein. Of fewer than 130,000 distinct CDR3 sequences detected, approximately 25% appear once; the ten largest clones hold 9% to 15%. Sequences were obtained from synovial fluid, either unsorted or a sorted T cell fraction (not recorded which). All receptors derive from a male donor with ankylosing spondylitis.

The chain couples TRBV6-1 to TRBJ2-4; TRBD1 or TRBD2 may be the D gene (5 bases each). The CDR3 runs to 13 residues. Germline CDR1 reads MNHNS; CDR2 reads SASEGT. V was clipped by 7 bases and J by 1 base, with 8 bases between them. This chain's CDR3 is CASTRDAKNIQYF. The CDR3 DNA sequence: TGTGCCAGCACCCGGGACGCCAAAAACATTCAGTACTTC.

The chain has TRBV11-2 and TRBJ2-1, with D possibly being TRBD2 (6 bases). CDR3 length: 13 amino acids. Germline CDR1 and CDR2: SGHAT and FQNNGV. V was pared by 0 bases and J by 9 bases, with 9 bases between. CDR3 DNA sequence: TGTGCCAGCAGCTTAGAATTGGGGGGTGAGCAGTTCTTC. Its translation is CASSLELGGEQFF.

This chain joins TRBV5-4 and TRBJ2-6, with D possibly TRBD2 on 5 matching bases. The CDR3 covers 16 residues. Germline V CDR1 and CDR2: SGHNT, YYREEE (reference sequence). The germline V and J ends were trimmed by 0 bases and 0 bases, with 7 bases remaining between them. The CDR3 protein is CASSLGGNSGANVLTF. In nucleotides, the CDR3 is TGTGCCAGCAGCTTGGGAGGGAACTCTGGGGCCAACGTCCTGACTTTC.

The rearrangement links TRBV28 to TRBJ1-2, with no clear D. The germline V gene encodes CDR1 MDHEN and CDR2 SYDVKM. V was pared by 7 bases and J by 4 bases, with 16 bases between. This CDR3 is 14 amino acids long. In DNA form, the CDR3 reads TGTGCCAGCACGTCCCGGGGAGAGGTCTATGGCTACACCTTC. Residues: CASTSRGEVYGYTF.

This clonotype has a count of ten or more. The chain employs TRBV29-1 and TRBJ2-7, with 8 positions matching TRBD1. CDR1 is SQVTM, CDR2 ANQGSEA, per germline. V dropped 5 bases and J dropped 4; count of bases not matched to a gene: 7. The CDR3 spans 13 residues. CDR3 DNA: TGCAGCGTTCGAGGGACAGGTGATTACGAGCAGTACTTC. Translated: CSVRGTGDYEQYF.

This chain uses TRBV14 with TRBJ2-7; 7 bases agree with TRBD1. Losses at the gene ends were 1 base for V and 2 bases for J; bases not matched to a gene: 5. The length of the CDR3 is 15 residues. CDR1 is SGHDN, CDR2 FVKESK, per germline. The CDR3: CASSQGGTVTYEQYF. In DNA form, the CDR3 reads TGTGCCAGCAGCCAAGGGGGGACAGTCACCTACGAGCAGTACTTC. The whole variable domain, filled in from reference TRBV14 and TRBJ2-7, reads EAGVTQFPSHSVIEKGQTVTLRCDPISGHDNLYWYRRVMGKEIKFLLHFVKESKQDESGMPNNRFLAERTGGTYSTLKVQPAELEDSGVYFCASSQGGTVTYEQYFGPGTRLTVT.

This chain connects TRBV12-3 or TRBV12-4 to TRBJ2-7, with 9 bases aligning to TRBD1. The CDR3 is made up of 15 amino acids. V was pared by 5 bases and J by 2 bases, with 7 bases of the junction left unmatched. CDR3 DNA: TGTGCCAGCAGTCGGGACACAGGGGGCACCTACGAGCAGTACTTC. Its translation is CASSRDTGGTYEQYF.

At least ten counts were recorded for this clonotype. This rearrangement joins TRBV10-2 to TRBJ1-5; D is uncertain. This CDR3 is built from 17 residues. Germline-derived CDR1 and CDR2 are WSHSY and SAAADI. Trimming took off 4 bases at V and 0 bases at J, with 16 bases between the two ends. In DNA, the CDR3 is TGCGCCAGCAGTGTGTTACCAATATCCCCTAGCAATCAGCCCCAGCATTTT. Translated, it gives CASSVLPISPSNQPQHF.

The chain has TRBV18 and TRBJ2-3; 11 nucleotides line up with TRBD2. CDR1 is KGHSH and CDR2 is LQKENI in the germline V gene. The CDR3 spans 15 residues. The J segment lost 4 bases and the V segment lost 3 bases, leaving 3 bases of the junction unmatched. The CDR3 DNA reads as TGTGCCAGCTCACCTCCGGGACTAGCGGCAGATACGCAGTATTTT. Protein sequence: CASSPPGLAADTQYF.

This clonotype turned up a few times. The chain carries TRBV10-3 and TRBJ2-5; D perhaps matches TRBD2 (5 bases). The germline gives CDR1 ENHRY, CDR2 SYGVKD. V gave up 8 bases and J gave up 2 bases, with 12 bases separating them. The CDR3 sequence is 13 residues long. CDR3 sequence reads: CAIALADQETQYF. As DNA, the CDR3 is TGTGCCATCGCCCTAGCCGATCAAGAGACCCAGTACTTC.

The chain has TRBV10-1 and TRBJ2-3; 7 bases fit TRBD1. CDR3 length equals 15 residues. Germline V CDR1 and CDR2: WNHNN, SYGVQD (reference sequence). Trimming at V came to 6 bases and at J to 0 bases, leaving 6 bases not matched to a gene. In nucleotides, the CDR3 is TGCGCCAGCAGCCGAAGGGGGCCTAGCACAGATACGCAGTATTTT. Translating gives CASSRRGPSTDTQYF.

J is TRBJ2-1 and V is TRBV12-5, with a tentative D call TRBD1 (8 bases). V shed 4 bases and J shed 2 bases, with 21 bases lying between them. The CDR3 loop spans 18 amino acids. Germline V gene data show CDR1 as LGHNT and CDR2 as FRNRAP. Here the CDR3 reads CASGSPLTGEGTYNEQFF. The CDR3 DNA sequence: TGTGCTAGTGGTTCCCCACTGACAGGGGAGGGGACCTACAATGAGCAGTTCTTC.

This clonotype showed up just a few times. V gene TRBV9 combines with J gene TRBJ1-2; 9 bases match TRBD1. The CDR3 is made up of 16 amino acids. In germline, CDR1 is SGDLS, CDR2 YYNGEE. V gave up 2 bases and J gave up 4 bases; unmatched junction bases: 9. The CDR3 loop is CASSVGRDRVAYGYTF. The DNA for the CDR3 is TGTGCCAGCAGCGTGGGCCGGGACAGGGTAGCCTATGGCTACACCTTC.

The table lists this clonotype with a count of one. This chain connects TRBV29-1 to TRBJ2-5; 12 bases map to TRBD1. The CDR3 runs 13 residues. Germline assignment: CDR1 SQVTM and CDR2 ANQGSEA. V trimming: 6 bases; J trimming: 5 bases; junction bases outside the gene matches: 4. CDR3 DNA: TGCAGCGTCCGGGACAGGGGGCAGGAGACCCAGTACTTC. Its translation: CSVRDRGQETQYF.

This clonotype was observed a handful of times. This chain uses TRBV5-1 with TRBJ2-3; TRBD1 matches 9 bases. J gave up 8 bases and V 4 bases, and 14 bases lay outside the gene matches. The CDR3 covers 16 residues. Germline-derived CDR1 and CDR2 are SGHRS and YFSETQ. The CDR3 spells CASSPDVGQGKVTQYF. CDR3 DNA sequence: TGCGCCAGCAGCCCCGACGTTGGACAGGGGAAAGTTACGCAGTATTTT.

This clonotype was counted between two and nine times. The J gene is TRBJ2-5, the V gene TRBV15; 8 positions match TRBD2. This CDR3 is built from 18 residues. J gave up 1 base and V 0 bases, and 10 bases lay outside the gene matches. The V gene's germline CDR1 is LNHNV and CDR2 YYDKDF (reference sequence). CDR3 residues: CATSRDRGGAIIQETQYF. The CDR3 region has the DNA TGTGCCACCAGCAGAGATCGGGGGGGCGCCATTATCCAAGAGACCCAGTACTTC.

This clonotype was picked up a small number of times. V and J are TRBV7-2 and TRBJ2-7; TRBD2 agrees at 9 bases. There are 13 residues in the CDR3. Germline V gives CDR1 SGHTA, CDR2 FQGNSA. Trimming took 6 bases from V and 5 from J; bases not matched to a gene: 5. The CDR3 region has the DNA TGTGCCAGCAGATCAAGGACTAGCGACGAGCAGTACTTC. It translates to CASRSRTSDEQYF.

This clonotype was seen a handful of times. The chain's CDR3 is CASSLGTGGDTQYF. The CDR3 coding sequence is TGTGCCAGCAGCTTAGGAACCGGTGGAGATACGCAGTATTTT. The chain carries TRBV11-3 and TRBJ2-3, with no clear D. Per germline, CDR1 SGHNT and CDR2 YENEEA. The CDR3 loop spans 14 amino acids. V was clipped by 1 base and J by 5 bases, with 10 bases between them.

The DNA for the CDR3 is TGCAGTGCTCCCAGGGGGCCGCAAATGGGCGAGCAGTACTTC. Translating it yields CSAPRGPQMGEQYF. This chain links TRBV20-1 with TRBJ2-7, with 8 bases lining up with TRBD1. Looked up from germline, CDR1 is DFQATT and CDR2 is SNEGSKA (reference sequence). V lost 5 bases to trimming and J lost 6 bases; unmatched junction nucleotides: 12. This CDR3 has 14 residues.

The V and J genes are TRBV11-3 and TRBJ2-1; 7 bases align to TRBD2. Germline V lookup: CDR1 SGHNT, CDR2 YENEEA. Trimming removed 3 bases from V and 10 bases from J; junction bases left unmatched: 12. The CDR3 runs to 15 residues. CDR3 region: CASSFASSGSTEQFF. For the CDR3, the DNA is TGTGCCAGCAGCTTTGCTTCTAGCGGTTCTACGGAGCAGTTCTTC.

The rearrangement joins TRBV3-1 to TRBJ2-1; 11 nucleotides agree with TRBD2. The CDR3 loop spans 17 amino acids. Germline assignment: CDR1 LGHDT and CDR2 YNNKEL (reference sequence). V dropped 0 bases and J dropped 10; count of bases not matched to a gene: 11. CDR3 residues: CASSQDRSSGRAGEQFF. DNA for the CDR3: TGTGCCAGCAGCCAAGATCGAAGTAGCGGGAGGGCGGGAGAGCAGTTCTTC.

This clonotype was counted a few times. V and J are TRBV18 and TRBJ1-1; D gene uncertain. V lost 2 bases and J 0 bases, leaving 4 bases between the germline ends. The CDR3 extends over 13 amino acids. Germline V gene sequence: CDR1 KGHSH, CDR2 LQKENI. CDR3: CASSPGVNTEAFF. In DNA form, the CDR3 reads TGTGCCAGCTCACCAGGCGTGAACACTGAAGCTTTCTTT.

This clonotype has more than one count but fewer than ten. V is TRBV11-2 and J is TRBJ2-5; the D is unclear. CDR1 is SGHAT and CDR2 is FQNNGV in the germline V gene. Between the trimmed V and J ends, which lost 1 base and 5 bases, there was a span of 11 bases. This CDR3 has 14 residues. As DNA, the CDR3 is TGTGCCAGCAGCTTAGCGGCCCTCGGGGAGACCCAGTACTTC. Translation: CASSLAALGETQYF.